Listed below are T cell receptor beta chains from one sample, sequenced in a study of blood T cell repertoires in COVID-19. Profiling relied on immunoSEQ multiplex PCR, and the TCRdb table lists in-frame clones only, not all of them. The sample contains just over 150,000 clones, 75% to 90% of which appear only once. The sequenced sample consisted of peripheral blood. These receptors were collected from a woman in her forties with acute or convalescent COVID-19. CDR3s include the opening cysteine and the closing phenylalanine or tryptophan. The D gene is left open where the match is weak. Size tells how often a clone was seen (once, few, many) or the class of an expanded clone, and some rows leave it out.

j_call: TRBJ2-3
clone_size: -
v_call: TRBV7-9
d_call: -
cdr3_aa: CASSLYDGTSDTQYF
cdr3_nt: TGTGCCAGCAGCCTATATGATGGGACTTCAGATACGCAGTATTTT

j_call: TRBJ2-7
clone_size: medium-sized
v_call: TRBV2
d_call: TRBD1
cdr3_aa: CASSEAWTGDVYEQYF
cdr3_nt: TGTGCCAGCAGTGAGGCGTGGACAGGGGACGTTTACGAGCAGTACTTC

j_call: TRBJ2-7
clone_size: -
v_call: TRBV6-5
d_call: TRBD2
cdr3_aa: CASSRGLAYEQYF
cdr3_nt: TGTGCCAGCAGTAGGGGACTAGCTTACGAGCAGTACTTC

j_call: TRBJ2-2
clone_size: -
v_call: TRBV7-3
d_call: -
cdr3_aa: CASSLNRQGSGDTGELFF
cdr3_nt: TGTGCCAGCAGCTTAAATCGTCAGGGGAGCGGGGACACCGGGGAGCTGTTTTTT

j_call: TRBJ1-2
clone_size: -
v_call: TRBV28
d_call: TRBD1
cdr3_aa: CASSLSGQGNYGYTF
cdr3_nt: TGTGCCAGCAGTTTATCAGGACAGGGGAACTATGGCTACACCTTC

j_call: TRBJ2-1
clone_size: -
v_call: TRBV6-6
d_call: -
cdr3_aa: CASSQDTLFYNEQFF
cdr3_nt: TGTGCCAGCAGTCAGGACACGTTGTTCTACAATGAGCAGTTCTTC

j_call: TRBJ2-3
clone_size: -
v_call: TRBV24-1
d_call: TRBD2
cdr3_aa: CATSDASGGAADTQYF
cdr3_nt: TGTGCCACCAGTGATGCCAGCGGGGGGGCCGCAGATACGCAGTATTTT

j_call: TRBJ2-2
clone_size: -
v_call: TRBV5-1
d_call: -
cdr3_aa: CASSYLSTGELFF
cdr3_nt: TGCGCCAGCAGCTACCTGAGCACCGGGGAGCTGTTTTTT

j_call: TRBJ2-7
clone_size: -
v_call: TRBV5-8
d_call: -
cdr3_aa: CASVRDSTYEQYF
cdr3_nt: TGTGCCAGTGTGCGGGACAGTACCTACGAGCAGTACTTC

j_call: TRBJ1-1
clone_size: -
v_call: TRBV18
d_call: -
cdr3_aa: CASSPITGKGDTEAFF
cdr3_nt: TGTGCCAGCTCACCTATCACCGGAAAAGGGGACACTGAAGCTTTCTTT

j_call: TRBJ1-1
clone_size: -
v_call: TRBV7-8
d_call: TRBD1
cdr3_aa: CASSLVRGTVNTEAFF
cdr3_nt: TGTGCCAGCAGCTTAGTAAGAGGGACAGTGAACACTGAAGCTTTCTTT